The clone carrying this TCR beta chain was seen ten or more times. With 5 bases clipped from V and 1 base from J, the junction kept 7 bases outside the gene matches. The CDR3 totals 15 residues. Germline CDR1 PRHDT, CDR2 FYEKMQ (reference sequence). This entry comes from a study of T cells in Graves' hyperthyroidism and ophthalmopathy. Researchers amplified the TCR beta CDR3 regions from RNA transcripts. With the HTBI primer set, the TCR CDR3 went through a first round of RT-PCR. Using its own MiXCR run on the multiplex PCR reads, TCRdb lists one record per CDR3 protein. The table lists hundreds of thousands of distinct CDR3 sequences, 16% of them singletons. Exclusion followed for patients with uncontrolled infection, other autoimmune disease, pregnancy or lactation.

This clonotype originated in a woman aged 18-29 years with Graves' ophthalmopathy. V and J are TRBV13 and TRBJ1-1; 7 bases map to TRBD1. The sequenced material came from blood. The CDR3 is CASSPGGFWNTEAFF. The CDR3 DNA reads TGTGCCAGCAGCCCAGGGGGTTTCTGGAACACTGAAGCTTTCTTT. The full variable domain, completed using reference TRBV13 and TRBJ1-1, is AAGVIQSPRHLIKEKRETATLKCYPIPRHDTVYWYQQGPGQDPQFLISFYEKMQSDKGSIPDRFSAQQFSDYHSELNMSSLELGDSALYFCASSPGGFWNTEAFFGQGTRLTVV.